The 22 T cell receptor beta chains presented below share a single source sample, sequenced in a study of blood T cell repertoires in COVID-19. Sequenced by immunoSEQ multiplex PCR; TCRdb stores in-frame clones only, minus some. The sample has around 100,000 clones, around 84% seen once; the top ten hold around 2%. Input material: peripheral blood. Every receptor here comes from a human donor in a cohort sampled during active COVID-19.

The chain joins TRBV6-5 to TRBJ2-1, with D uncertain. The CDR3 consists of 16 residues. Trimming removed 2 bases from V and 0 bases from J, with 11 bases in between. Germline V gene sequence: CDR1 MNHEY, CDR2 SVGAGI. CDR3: CASSYDFSSSYNEQFF. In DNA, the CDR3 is TGTGCCAGCAGTTACGACTTCTCAAGCTCCTACAATGAGCAGTTCTTC.

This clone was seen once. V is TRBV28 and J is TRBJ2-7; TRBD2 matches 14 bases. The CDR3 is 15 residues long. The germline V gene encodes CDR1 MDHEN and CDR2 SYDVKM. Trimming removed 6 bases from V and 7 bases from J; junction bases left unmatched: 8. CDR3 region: CASRLGLAGAREQYF. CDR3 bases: TGTGCCAGCAGGCTGGGACTAGCGGGAGCGCGGGAGCAGTACTTC. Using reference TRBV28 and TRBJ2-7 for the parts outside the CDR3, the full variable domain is DVKVTQSSRYLVKRTGEKVFLECVQDMDHENMFWYRQDPGLGLRLIYFSYDVKMKEKGDIPEGYSVSREKKERFSLILESASTNQTSMYLCASRLGLAGAREQYFGPGTRLTVT.

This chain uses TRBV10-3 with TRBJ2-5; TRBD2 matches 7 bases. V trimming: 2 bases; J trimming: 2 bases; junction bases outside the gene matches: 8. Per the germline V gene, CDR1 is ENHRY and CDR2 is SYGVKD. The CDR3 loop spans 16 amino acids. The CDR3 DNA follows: TGTGCCATCAGTGAGCGGGGGGACGAGCCACAAGAGACCCAGTACTTC. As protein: CAISERGDEPQETQYF.

The CDR3 region has the DNA TGTGCCAGTAGTATACGAGGACTAGGATCTTTCTTT. Encoded protein: CASSIRGLGSFF. This chain links TRBV19 with TRBJ1-1; D not resolved. The CDR3 loop spans 12 amino acids. Trimming stripped 2 bases from V and 12 bases from J, with 13 bases between. CDR1 is LNHDA and CDR2 is SQIVND in the germline V gene (reference sequence). Full variable domain (missing parts from reference TRBV19 and TRBJ1-1): DGGITQSPKYLFRKEGQNVTLSCEQNLNHDAMYWYRQDPGQGLRLIYYSQIVNDFQKGDIAEGYSVSREKKESFPLTVTSAQKNPTAFYLCASSIRGLGSFFGQGTRLTVV.

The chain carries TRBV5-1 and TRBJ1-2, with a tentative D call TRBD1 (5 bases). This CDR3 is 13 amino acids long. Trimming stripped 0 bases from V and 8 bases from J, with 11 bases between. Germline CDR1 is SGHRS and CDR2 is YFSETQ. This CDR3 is CASSLAGGDGYTF. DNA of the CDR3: TGCGCCAGCAGCTTGGCCGGAGGGGACGGCTACACCTTC. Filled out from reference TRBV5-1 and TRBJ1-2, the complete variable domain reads KAGVTQTPRYLIKTRGQQVTLSCSPISGHRSVSWYQQTPGQGLQFLFEYFSETQRNKGNFPGRFSGRQFSNSRSEMNVSTLELGDSALYLCASSLAGGDGYTFGSGTRLTVV.

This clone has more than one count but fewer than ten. In nucleotides, the CDR3 is TGTGCCAGCAGTGGGGGGGGACCGGGCTACACCTTC. Translating it yields CASSGGGPGYTF. The V gene is TRBV6-6, the J gene TRBJ1-2, with D perhaps TRBD1 (5 bases). CDR1 and CDR2 from the germline V gene are MNHNY and SVGAGI (reference sequence). This CDR3 region has 12 residues. V lost 5 bases and J lost 8, with 12 bases in between.

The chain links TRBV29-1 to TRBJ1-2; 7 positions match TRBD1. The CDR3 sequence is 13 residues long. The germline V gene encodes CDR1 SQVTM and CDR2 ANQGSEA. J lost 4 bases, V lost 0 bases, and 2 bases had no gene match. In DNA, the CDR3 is TGCAGCGTTGAAGAAGGGACAGCCTATGGCTACACCTTC. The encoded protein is CSVEEGTAYGYTF.

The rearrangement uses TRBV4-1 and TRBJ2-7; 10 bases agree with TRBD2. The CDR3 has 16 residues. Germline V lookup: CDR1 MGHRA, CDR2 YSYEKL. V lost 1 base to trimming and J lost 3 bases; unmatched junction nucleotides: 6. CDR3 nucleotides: TGCGCCAGCAGCCAAGGGGCTAGCGGGAGCTTCTACGAGCAGTACTTC. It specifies CASSQGASGSFYEQYF.

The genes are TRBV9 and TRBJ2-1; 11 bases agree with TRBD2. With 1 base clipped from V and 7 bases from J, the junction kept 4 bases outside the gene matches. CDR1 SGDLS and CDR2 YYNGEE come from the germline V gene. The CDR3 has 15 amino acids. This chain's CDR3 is CASSVLAGGKNEQFF. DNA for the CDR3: TGTGCCAGCAGCGTACTAGCGGGAGGTAAAAATGAGCAGTTCTTC.

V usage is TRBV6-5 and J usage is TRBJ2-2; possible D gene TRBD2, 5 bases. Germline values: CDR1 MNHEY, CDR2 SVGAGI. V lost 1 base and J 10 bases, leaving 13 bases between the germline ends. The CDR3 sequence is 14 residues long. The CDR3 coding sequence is TGTGCCAGCAGTTACTGGCCGCCGAGGGTGGAGCTGTTTTTT. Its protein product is CASSYWPPRVELFF.

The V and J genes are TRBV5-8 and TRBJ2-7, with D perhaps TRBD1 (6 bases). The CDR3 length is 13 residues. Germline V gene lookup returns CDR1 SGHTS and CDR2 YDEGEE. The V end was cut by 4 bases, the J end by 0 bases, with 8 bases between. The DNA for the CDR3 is TGTGCCAGCAGCCGACAGGCCTCCTACGAGCAGTACTTC. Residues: CASSRQASYEQYF.

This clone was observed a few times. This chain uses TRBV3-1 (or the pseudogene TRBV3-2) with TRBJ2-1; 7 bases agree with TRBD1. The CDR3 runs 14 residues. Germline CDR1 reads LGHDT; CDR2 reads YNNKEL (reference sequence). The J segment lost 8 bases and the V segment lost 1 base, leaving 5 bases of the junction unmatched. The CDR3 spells CASSQGRTGYEQFF. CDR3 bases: TGTGCCAGCAGCCAAGGTCGGACAGGATATGAGCAGTTCTTC.

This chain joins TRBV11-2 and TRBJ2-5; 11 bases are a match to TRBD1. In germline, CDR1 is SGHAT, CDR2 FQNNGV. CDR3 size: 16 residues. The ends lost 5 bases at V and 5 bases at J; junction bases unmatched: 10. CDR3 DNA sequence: TGTGCCAGCAGCATCCGGACAGGGGGCCTTGTGGAGACCCAGTACTTC. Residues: CASSIRTGGLVETQYF. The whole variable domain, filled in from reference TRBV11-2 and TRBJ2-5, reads EAGVAQSPRYKIIEKRQSVAFWCNPISGHATLYWYQQILGQGPKLLIQFQNNGVVDDSQLPKDRFSAERLKGVDSTLKIQPAKLEDSAVYLCASSIRTGGLVETQYFGPGTRLLVL.

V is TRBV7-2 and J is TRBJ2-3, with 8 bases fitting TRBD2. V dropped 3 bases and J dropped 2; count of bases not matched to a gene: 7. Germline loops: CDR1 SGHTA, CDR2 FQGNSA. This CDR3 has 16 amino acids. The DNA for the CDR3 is TGTGCCAGCAGCTTCCTAGCGGGCGACCCCACAGATACGCAGTATTTT. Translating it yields CASSFLAGDPTDTQYF.

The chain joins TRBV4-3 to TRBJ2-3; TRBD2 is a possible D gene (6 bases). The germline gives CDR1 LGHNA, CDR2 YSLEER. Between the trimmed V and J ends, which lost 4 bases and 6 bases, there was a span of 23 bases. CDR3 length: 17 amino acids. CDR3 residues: CASSPGVSSIIGDTQYF. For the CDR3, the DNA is TGCGCCAGCAGCCCGGGAGTAAGCAGCATTATTGGGGATACGCAGTATTTT.

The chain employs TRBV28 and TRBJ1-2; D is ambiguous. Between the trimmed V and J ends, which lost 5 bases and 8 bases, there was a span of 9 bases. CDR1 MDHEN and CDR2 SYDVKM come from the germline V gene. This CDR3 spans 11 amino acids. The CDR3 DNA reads TGTGCCAGCAGTCCCTCGGGGGGCTACACCTTC. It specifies CASSPSGGYTF.

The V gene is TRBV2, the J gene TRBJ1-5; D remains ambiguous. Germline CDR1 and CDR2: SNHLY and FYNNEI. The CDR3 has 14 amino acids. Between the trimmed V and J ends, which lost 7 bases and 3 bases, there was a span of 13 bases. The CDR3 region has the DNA TGTGCCAGCAACGGTTATTCCTACAATCAGCCCCAGCATTTT. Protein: CASNGYSYNQPQHF. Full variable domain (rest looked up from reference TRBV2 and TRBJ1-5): EPEVTQTPSHQVTQMGQEVILRCVPISNHLYFYWYRQILGQKVEFLVSFYNNEISEKSEIFDDQFSVERPDGSNFTLKIRSTKLEDSAMYFCASNGYSYNQPQHFGDGTRLSIL.

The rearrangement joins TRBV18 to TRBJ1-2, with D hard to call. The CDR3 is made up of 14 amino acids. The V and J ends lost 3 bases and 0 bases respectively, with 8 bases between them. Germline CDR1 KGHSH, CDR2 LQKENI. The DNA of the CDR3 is TGTGCCAGCTCACCCGGGTTAGCTAACTATGGCTACACCTTC. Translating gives CASSPGLANYGYTF.

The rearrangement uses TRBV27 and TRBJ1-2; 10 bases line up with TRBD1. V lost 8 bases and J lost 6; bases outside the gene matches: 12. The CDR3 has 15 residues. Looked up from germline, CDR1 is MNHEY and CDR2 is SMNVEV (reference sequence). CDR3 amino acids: CASGNRDRGLHGYTF. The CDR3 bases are TGTGCCAGCGGCAACCGGGACAGGGGACTCCATGGCTACACCTTC.

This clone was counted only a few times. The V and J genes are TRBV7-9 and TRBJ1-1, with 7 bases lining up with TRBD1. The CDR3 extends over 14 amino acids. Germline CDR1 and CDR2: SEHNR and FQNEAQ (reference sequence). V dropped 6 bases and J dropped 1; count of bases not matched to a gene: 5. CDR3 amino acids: CASRRGDRNTEAFF. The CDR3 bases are TGTGCCAGCAGGAGGGGGGACAGGAACACTGAAGCTTTCTTT.

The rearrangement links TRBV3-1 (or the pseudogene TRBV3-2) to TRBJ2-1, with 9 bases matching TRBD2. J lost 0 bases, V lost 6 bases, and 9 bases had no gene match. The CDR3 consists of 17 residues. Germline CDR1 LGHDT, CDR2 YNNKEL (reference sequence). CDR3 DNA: TGTGCCAGCAGGCCCGACAGCGGGAGGAGCTCCTACAATGAGCAGTTCTTC. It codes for CASRPDSGRSSYNEQFF.

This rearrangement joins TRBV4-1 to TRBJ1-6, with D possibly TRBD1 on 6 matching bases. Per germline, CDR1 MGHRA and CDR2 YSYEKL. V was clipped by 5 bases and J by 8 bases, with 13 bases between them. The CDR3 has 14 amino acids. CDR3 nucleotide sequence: TGCGCCAGCAGCTACAGGGCGGGCGATTCACCCCTCCACTTT. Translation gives CASSYRAGDSPLHF.